What follows is one T cell receptor (beta chain) and its context. This record belongs to a study of blood T cell repertoires in COVID-19. Generated by immunoSEQ multiplex PCR, the TCRdb table keeps only in-frame clones and is missing some. This table holds 110,000 to 150,000 clones, roughly 84% found once. This clonotype was sampled from a man between 60 and 75 years old with active or convalescent COVID-19. The sequencing input was peripheral blood.

The CDR3 DNA reads TGTGCCAGCAGTTCGTCAATGGGGGGGGCAAGGCATTTT. Translating it yields CASSSSMGGARHF. This chain uses TRBV7-2 with TRBJ1-5; weak D call: TRBD1 (6 bases). The CDR3 extends over 13 amino acids. Between the trimmed V and J ends, which lost 6 bases and 15 bases, there was a span of 21 bases. Per germline, CDR1 SGHTA and CDR2 FQGNSA.